A selection of T cell receptor beta chains follows, all from one sample in a study of T cell repertoires in cytomegalovirus infection. Using its own MiXCR run on the reads, TCRdb lists one record per CDR3 protein. The sample shows a few hundred thousand distinct CDR3 sequences, about 26% of them seen only once. The sample taken for sequencing was PBMCs. These receptors all come from a human donor in good health (CMV status not recorded). Some clones in this sample may be carry-over from other donors' samples. Each CDR3 is given with its conserved first and last residue. The D gene is left open where the match is weak. Clone size appears in some rows only: once, few, many, or a class for an expanded clone.

>-|TRBJ2-5|TRBV5-4|TRBD2
CASSGTSGSEETQYF
TGTGCCAGCAGCGGGACTAGCGGGAGTGAAGAGACCCAGTACTTC
>-|TRBJ2-6|TRBV6-6|TRBD1
CASSYAGTESSGANVLTF
TGTGCCAGCAGTTACGCCGGGACAGAAAGCTCTGGGGCCAACGTCCTGACTTTC
>-|TRBJ2-3|TRBV7-2|TRBD2
CASRLGRGLTDTQYF
TGTGCCAGCAGATTGGGGCGGGGACTAACAGATACGCAGTATTTT
>many|TRBJ2-1|TRBV7-2|-
CASSLRSWEISPEQFF
TGTGCCAGCAGCTTAAGGTCGTGGGAGATATCTCCCGAGCAGTTCTTC
>-|TRBJ1-1|TRBV19|-
CVSSTTGAMNTEAFF
TGTGTCAGTAGTACGACAGGAGCGATGAACACTGAAGCTTTCTTT
>few|TRBJ2-4|TRBV28|TRBD2
CASSLWPSGTDLAKNIQYF
TGTGCCAGCAGTTTATGGCCTAGCGGAACGGATCTAGCCAAAAACATTCAGTACTTC
>few|TRBJ2-1|TRBV6-2/TRBV6-3|-
CASSYLAVRGEQFF
TGTGCCAGCAGTTACTTGGCGGTCCGCGGTGAGCAGTTCTTC
>few|TRBJ2-7|TRBV12-3/TRBV12-4|-
CASSKPTESYEQYF
TGTGCCAGCAGTAAACCGACAGAGAGCTACGAGCAGTACTTC
>-|TRBJ1-1|TRBV5-1|-
CASSGTQEYAFF
TGCGCCAGCAGCGGAACTCAGGAGTACGCTTTCTTT
>-|TRBJ2-1|TRBV9|-
CASSVDFAAGPRNEQFF
TGTGCCAGCAGCGTAGACTTCGCGGCGGGACCAAGAAATGAGCAGTTCTTC
>few|TRBJ1-5|TRBV20-1|-
CSASQGFNQPQHF
TGCAGTGCTAGTCAAGGGTTCAACCAGCCCCAGCATTTT
>-|TRBJ2-7|TRBV12-3/TRBV12-4|-
CASSLRQVYEQYF
TGTGCCAGCAGTCTTCGACAGGTCTACGAGCAGTACTTC
>few|TRBJ2-1|TRBV4-1|TRBD1
CASSQETGGLSNEQFF
TGCGCCAGCAGCCAAGAGACAGGGGGCCTTTCTAATGAGCAGTTCTTC
>many|TRBJ1-4|TRBV7-2|-
CASSFDITNEKLFF
TGTGCCAGCAGCTTCGATATTACTAATGAAAAACTGTTTTTT
>few|TRBJ2-1|TRBV12-3/TRBV12-4|TRBD2
CASSLGTSHYNEQFF
TGTGCCAGCAGTTTAGGGACTAGCCATTACAATGAGCAGTTCTTC
>-|TRBJ1-2|TRBV5-1|-
CATTDPGLPGYTF
TGCGCCACGACAGACCCAGGACTACCGGGCTACACCTTC
>-|TRBJ1-3|TRBV28|-
CASSLHSGNTIYF
TGTGCCAGCAGTTTACACTCTGGAAACACCATATATTTT
>many|TRBJ2-1|TRBV7-8|TRBD2
CASSSTGTSGRNEQFF
TGTGCCAGCAGCTCTACGGGGACTAGCGGGAGAAATGAGCAGTTCTTC
>few|TRBJ2-5|TRBV12-3/TRBV12-4|TRBD1
CASSSSGTDQETQYF
TGTGCCAGCAGTTCCTCCGGGACAGACCAAGAGACCCAGTACTTC
>few|TRBJ1-2|TRBV7-9|-
CASSLNRDYGYTF
TGTGCCAGCAGCTTAAACAGAGACTATGGCTACACCTTC
>many|TRBJ2-1|TRBV7-6|TRBD2
CASSPRLAALDEQFF
TGTGCCAGCAGCCCCCGACTAGCGGCCCTCGATGAGCAGTTCTTC
>-|TRBJ2-2|TRBV27|-
CASSTGSYTGELFF
TGTGCCAGCAGTACAGGGTCCTACACCGGGGAGCTGTTTTTT
>few|TRBJ2-1|TRBV11-3|TRBD1
CASSPTGVLLSYNEQFF
TGTGCCAGCAGCCCGACAGGGGTCCTCCTATCCTACAATGAGCAGTTCTTC
>many|TRBJ2-3|TRBV6-2/TRBV6-3|TRBD1
CASSSDRDGRDTQYF
TGTGCCAGCAGTTCGGACAGGGATGGACGAGATACGCAGTATTTT
>few|TRBJ2-1|TRBV7-8|-
CANAPGDGREQFF
TGTGCCAACGCCCCGGGAGACGGGCGGGAGCAGTTCTTC
>few|TRBJ2-7|TRBV4-3|TRBD2
CASSQTSGYNHEQYF
TGCGCCAGCAGCCAAACTAGCGGTTATAACCACGAGCAGTACTTC
>-|TRBJ2-7|TRBV30|-
CAWVQGRYEQYF
TGTGCCTGGGTACAGGGCCGCTACGAGCAGTACTTC
>-|TRBJ2-7|TRBV6-5|-
CASSNRRAGIDEQYF
TGTGCCAGCAGTAACCGGAGGGCGGGCATCGACGAGCAGTACTTC
>-|TRBJ2-2|TRBV13|TRBD2
CASSTSGLAGTGELFF
TGTGCCAGCAGCACATCGGGACTAGCGGGGACCGGGGAGCTGTTTTTT
>few|TRBJ2-3|TRBV7-9|-
CASGQKDTQYF
TGTGCCAGCGGACAGAAGGATACGCAGTATTTT
>many|TRBJ2-5|TRBV11-2|-
CASSLSRETQYF
TGTGCCAGCAGCCTATCCCGAGAGACCCAGTACTTC
>few|TRBJ2-5|TRBV5-6|-
CASSELAVGETQYF
TGTGCCAGCAGCGAACTAGCCGTTGGAGAGACCCAGTACTTC
>-|TRBJ2-1|TRBV19|-
CASSMLRSVVNEQFF
TGTGCCAGTAGTATGTTGCGATCAGTTGTGAATGAGCAGTTCTTC